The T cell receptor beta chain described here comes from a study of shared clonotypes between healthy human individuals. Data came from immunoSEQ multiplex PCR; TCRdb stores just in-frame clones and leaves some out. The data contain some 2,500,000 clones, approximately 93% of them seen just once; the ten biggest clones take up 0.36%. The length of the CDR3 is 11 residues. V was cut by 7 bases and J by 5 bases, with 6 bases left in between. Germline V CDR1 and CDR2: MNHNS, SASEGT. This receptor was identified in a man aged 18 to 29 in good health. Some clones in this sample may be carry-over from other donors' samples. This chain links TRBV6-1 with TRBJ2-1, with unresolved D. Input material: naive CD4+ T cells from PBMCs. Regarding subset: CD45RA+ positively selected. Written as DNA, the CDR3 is TGTGCCAGCAATCGAGACAATGAGCAGTTCTTC. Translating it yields CASNRDNEQFF.